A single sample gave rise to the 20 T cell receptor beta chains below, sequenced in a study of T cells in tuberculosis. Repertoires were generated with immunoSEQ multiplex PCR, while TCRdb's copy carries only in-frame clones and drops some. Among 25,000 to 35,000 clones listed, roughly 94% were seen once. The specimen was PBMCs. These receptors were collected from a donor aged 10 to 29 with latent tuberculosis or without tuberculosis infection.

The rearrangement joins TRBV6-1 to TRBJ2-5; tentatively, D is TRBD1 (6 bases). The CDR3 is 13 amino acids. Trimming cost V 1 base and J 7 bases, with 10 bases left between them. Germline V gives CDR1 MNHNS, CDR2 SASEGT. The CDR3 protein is CASSEGTARTQYF. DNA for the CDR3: TGTGCCAGCAGTGAAGGGACAGCAAGGACCCAGTACTTC.

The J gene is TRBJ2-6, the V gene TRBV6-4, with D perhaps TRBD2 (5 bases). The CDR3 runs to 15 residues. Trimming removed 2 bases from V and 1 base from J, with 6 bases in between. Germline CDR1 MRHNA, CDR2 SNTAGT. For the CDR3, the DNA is TGTGCCAGCAGTGACGCGGGTTCTGGGGCCAACGTCCTGACTTTC. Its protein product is CASSDAGSGANVLTF.

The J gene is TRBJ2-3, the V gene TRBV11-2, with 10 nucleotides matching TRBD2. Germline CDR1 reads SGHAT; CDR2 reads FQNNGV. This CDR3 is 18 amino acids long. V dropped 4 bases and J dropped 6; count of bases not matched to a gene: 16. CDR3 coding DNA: TGTGCCAGCAGCTCGCGGGATCTAGCGGGAGTGTATGCGGATACGCAGTATTTT. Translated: CASSSRDLAGVYADTQYF. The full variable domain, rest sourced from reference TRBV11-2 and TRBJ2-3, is EAGVAQSPRYKIIEKRQSVAFWCNPISGHATLYWYQQILGQGPKLLIQFQNNGVVDDSQLPKDRFSAERLKGVDSTLKIQPAKLEDSAVYLCASSSRDLAGVYADTQYFGPGTRLTVL.

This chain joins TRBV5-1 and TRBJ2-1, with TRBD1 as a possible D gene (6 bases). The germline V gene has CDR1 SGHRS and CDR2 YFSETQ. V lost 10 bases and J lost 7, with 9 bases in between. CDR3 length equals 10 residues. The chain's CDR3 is CASRGNEQFF. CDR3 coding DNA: TGCGCCTCGAGGGGGAATGAGCAGTTCTTC.

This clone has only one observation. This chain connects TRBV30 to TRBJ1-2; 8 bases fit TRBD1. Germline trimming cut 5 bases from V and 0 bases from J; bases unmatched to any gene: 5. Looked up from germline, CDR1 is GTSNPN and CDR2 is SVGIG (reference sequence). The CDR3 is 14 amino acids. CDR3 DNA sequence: TGTGCCTGGGGACAGGGCCTAGCTAACTATGGCTACACCTTC. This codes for CAWGQGLANYGYTF.

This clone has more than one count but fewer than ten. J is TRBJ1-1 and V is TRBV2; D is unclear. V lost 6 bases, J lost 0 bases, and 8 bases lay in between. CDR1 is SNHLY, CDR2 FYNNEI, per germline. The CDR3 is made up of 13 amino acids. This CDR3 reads CASSQLMNTEAFF. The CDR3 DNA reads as TGTGCCAGCAGCCAACTCATGAACACTGAAGCTTTCTTT.

The CDR3 sequence: CASSPLSLGGSPRNTIYF. CDR3 nucleotides: TGTGCCAGCTCACCACTTTCACTGGGAGGGAGTCCCAGAAACACCATATATTTT. The V and J genes are TRBV18 and TRBJ1-3, with D uncertain. This CDR3 has 18 amino acids. Trimming left V 1 base short and J 5 bases short, with 21 bases between. Germline CDR1 and CDR2: KGHSH and LQKENI.

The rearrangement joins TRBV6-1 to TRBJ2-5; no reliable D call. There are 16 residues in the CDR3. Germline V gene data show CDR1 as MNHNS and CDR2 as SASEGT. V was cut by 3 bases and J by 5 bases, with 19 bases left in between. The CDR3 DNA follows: TGTGCCAGCAGTGATAAGACCGTTATCAGGCCGGAGACCCAGTACTTC. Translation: CASSDKTVIRPETQYF.

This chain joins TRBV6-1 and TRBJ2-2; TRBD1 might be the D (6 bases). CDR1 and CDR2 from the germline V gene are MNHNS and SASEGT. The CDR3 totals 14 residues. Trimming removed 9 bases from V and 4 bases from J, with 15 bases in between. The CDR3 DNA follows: TGTGCCAGTCTATGGGGACAACTCACCGGGGAGCTGTTTTTT. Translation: CASLWGQLTGELFF.

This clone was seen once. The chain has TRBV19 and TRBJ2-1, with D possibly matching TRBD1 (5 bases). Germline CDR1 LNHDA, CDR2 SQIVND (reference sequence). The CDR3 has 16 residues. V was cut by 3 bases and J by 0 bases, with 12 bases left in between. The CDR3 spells CASSIPGAHSYNEQFF. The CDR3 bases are TGTGCCAGTAGTATCCCTGGGGCGCACTCCTACAATGAGCAGTTCTTC. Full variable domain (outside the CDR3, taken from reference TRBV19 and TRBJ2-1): DGGITQSPKYLFRKEGQNVTLSCEQNLNHDAMYWYRQDPGQGLRLIYYSQIVNDFQKGDIAEGYSVSREKKESFPLTVTSAQKNPTAFYLCASSIPGAHSYNEQFFGPGTRLTVL.

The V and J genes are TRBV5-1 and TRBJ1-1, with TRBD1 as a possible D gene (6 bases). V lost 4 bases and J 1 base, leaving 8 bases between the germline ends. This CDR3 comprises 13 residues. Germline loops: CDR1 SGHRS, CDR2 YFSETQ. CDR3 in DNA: TGCGCCAGCAGCGCACAGGGGAACACTGAAGCTTTCTTT. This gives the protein CASSAQGNTEAFF.

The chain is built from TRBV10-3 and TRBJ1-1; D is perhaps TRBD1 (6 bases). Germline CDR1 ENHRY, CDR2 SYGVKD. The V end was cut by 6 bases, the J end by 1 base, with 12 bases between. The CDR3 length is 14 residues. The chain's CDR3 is CAISELQGNTEAFF. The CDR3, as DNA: TGTGCCATCAGCGAACTACAGGGGAACACTGAAGCTTTCTTT.

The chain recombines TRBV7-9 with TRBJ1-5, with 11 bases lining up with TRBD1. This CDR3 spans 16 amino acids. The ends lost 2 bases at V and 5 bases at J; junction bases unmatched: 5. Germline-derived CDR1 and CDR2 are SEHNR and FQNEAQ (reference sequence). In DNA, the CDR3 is TGTGCCAGCAGCTTAACTGGGACAGGGGGAGATCAGCCCCAGCATTTT. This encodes CASSLTGTGGDQPQHF.

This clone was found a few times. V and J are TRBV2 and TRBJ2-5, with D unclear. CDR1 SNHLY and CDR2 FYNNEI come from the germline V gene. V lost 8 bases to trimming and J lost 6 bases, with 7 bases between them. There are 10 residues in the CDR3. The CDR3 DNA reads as TGTGCCAGCTACTCAAAGACCCAGTACTTC. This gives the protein CASYSKTQYF.

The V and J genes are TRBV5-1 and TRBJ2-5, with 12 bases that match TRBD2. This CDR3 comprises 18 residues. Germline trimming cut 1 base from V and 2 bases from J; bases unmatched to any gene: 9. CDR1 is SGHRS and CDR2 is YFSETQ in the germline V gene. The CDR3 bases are TGCGCCAGCAGCTTGAGAAGCTGGACTAGCGGGAAACAAGAGACCCAGTACTTC. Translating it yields CASSLRSWTSGKQETQYF. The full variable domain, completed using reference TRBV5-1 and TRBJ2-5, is KAGVTQTPRYLIKTRGQQVTLSCSPISGHRSVSWYQQTPGQGLQFLFEYFSETQRNKGNFPGRFSGRQFSNSRSEMNVSTLELGDSALYLCASSLRSWTSGKQETQYFGPGTRLLVL.

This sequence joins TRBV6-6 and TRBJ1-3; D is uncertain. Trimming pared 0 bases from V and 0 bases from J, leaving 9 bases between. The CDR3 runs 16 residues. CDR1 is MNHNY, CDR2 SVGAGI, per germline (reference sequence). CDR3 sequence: CASSYSRGISGNTIYF. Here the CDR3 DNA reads TGTGCCAGCAGTTACTCTCGAGGGATCTCTGGAAACACCATATATTTT.

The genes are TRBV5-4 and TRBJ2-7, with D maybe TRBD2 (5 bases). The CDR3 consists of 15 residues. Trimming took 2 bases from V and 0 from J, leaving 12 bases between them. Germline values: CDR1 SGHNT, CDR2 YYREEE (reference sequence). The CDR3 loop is CASSFGLSGSYEQYF. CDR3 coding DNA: TGTGCCAGCAGCTTTGGTCTCAGCGGCTCCTACGAGCAGTACTTC.

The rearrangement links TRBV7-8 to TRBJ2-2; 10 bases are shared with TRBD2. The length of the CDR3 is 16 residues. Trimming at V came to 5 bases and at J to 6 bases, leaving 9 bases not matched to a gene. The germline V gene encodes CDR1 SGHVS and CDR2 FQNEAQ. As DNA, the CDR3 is TGTGCCAGCAGCCCAAGTGGGACTAGCGTTTCCGGGGAGCTGTTTTTT. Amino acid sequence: CASSPSGTSVSGELFF.

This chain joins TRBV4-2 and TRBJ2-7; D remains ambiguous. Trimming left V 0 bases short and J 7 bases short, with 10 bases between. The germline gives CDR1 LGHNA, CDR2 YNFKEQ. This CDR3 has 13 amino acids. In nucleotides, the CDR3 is TGTGCCAGCAGCCAAGACCCCCGGCGGGAGCAGTACTTC. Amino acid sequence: CASSQDPRREQYF.

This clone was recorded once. The CDR3 sequence is CSARRGDNTYEQYF. DNA for the CDR3: TGCAGCGCGCGCCGGGGGGACAATACCTACGAGCAGTACTTC. This chain connects TRBV29-1 to TRBJ2-7; TRBD2 is a possible D gene (7 bases). Germline loops: CDR1 SQVTM, CDR2 ANQGSEA. The CDR3 runs to 14 residues. The V end lost 7 bases, the J end lost 2 bases, and 18 bases lay between the germline ends.